The 29 T cell receptor beta chains in this list originate from one sample, sequenced in a study of follicular helper T cells after annual influenza vaccination. Using immunoSEQ multiplex PCR, the repertoire was profiled, and TCRdb retains in-frame clones only, with some absent. In the table there are 10,000 to 11,000 clones, roughly 80% of which are singletons. The time point denotes: 2015-2016 season, 7 days after influenza vaccination. The source material was CXCR5+ CD38- circulating T follicular helper cells from blood, sampled 7 days after influenza vaccination. Described subset: circulating Tfh, non-naive CD4+CXCR5+PD-1+ (ICOS+CD38+ or ICOS-CD38-). These receptor sequences come from an adult who received the influenza vaccine.

The chain links TRBV7-8 to TRBJ2-7; possibly TRBD1 for D (6 bases). In germline, CDR1 is SGHVS, CDR2 FQNEAQ. With 3 bases removed from V and 3 bases from J, the gap between germline ends came to 9 bases. This CDR3 is 13 amino acids long. CDR3 bases: TGTGCCAGCAGCTTGTACAGGGACTACGAGCAGTACTTC. It encodes CASSLYRDYEQYF.

The CDR3 region is CATSPGQGFEKLFF. The CDR3 DNA reads as TGTGCCACCTCTCCGGGACAGGGTTTTGAAAAACTGTTTTTT. This chain uses TRBV27 with TRBJ1-4; 9 bases are shared with TRBD1. The length of the CDR3 is 14 residues. V lost 10 bases, J lost 7 bases, and 10 bases stayed unmatched. Germline-derived CDR1 and CDR2 are MNHEY and SMNVEV (reference sequence).

This rearrangement joins TRBV12-5 to TRBJ2-2, with 8 bases aligning to TRBD1. J lost 5 bases, V lost 4 bases, and 21 bases had no gene match. The CDR3 covers 20 residues. In germline, CDR1 is LGHNT, CDR2 FRNRAP. This CDR3 reads CASGSPRISPGQVGTGELFF. The DNA of the CDR3 is TGTGCTAGTGGTTCCCCCCGGATATCCCCGGGACAGGTGGGGACCGGGGAGCTGTTTTTT.

This clone was seen a handful of times. The V call is TRBV6-5, the J call TRBJ1-6; perhaps TRBD1 as D (6 bases). The CDR3 extends over 13 amino acids. With 7 bases removed from V and 11 bases from J, the gap between germline ends came to 15 bases. Germline V CDR1 and CDR2: MNHEY, SVGAGI. CDR3 coding DNA: TGTGCCAGCACCAACAGGGTACCAGCACCCCTCCACTTT. This encodes CASTNRVPAPLHF.

This clone has a handful of counts. The CDR3 spells CASTEDAYGYTF. The CDR3 DNA is TGTGCCAGCACCGAAGACGCCTATGGCTACACCTTC. The genes are TRBV7-3 and TRBJ1-2; D is unclear. The CDR3 is made up of 12 amino acids. V dropped 7 bases and J dropped 4 bases, with 10 bases sitting between them. Germline CDR1 SGHTA, CDR2 FQGTGA.

V and J are TRBV30 and TRBJ1-2, with D tentatively TRBD1 (5 bases). The CDR3 is made up of 13 amino acids. From germline, CDR1 is GTSNPN and CDR2 SVGIG (reference sequence). Trimming shortened V by 0 bases and J by 4 bases, and 9 bases separated the two germline ends. The CDR3 here is CAWSVGVSYGYTF. For the CDR3, the DNA is TGTGCCTGGAGTGTAGGGGTGTCCTATGGCTACACCTTC.

The chain combines TRBV6-5 with TRBJ1-3; D not resolved. Germline loops: CDR1 MNHEY, CDR2 SVGAGI. CDR3 length: 16 amino acids. With 0 bases removed from V and 2 bases from J, the gap between germline ends came to 11 bases. The CDR3 reads CASSYSIRATGNTIYF. In DNA form, the CDR3 reads TGTGCCAGCAGTTACTCGATTCGGGCGACTGGAAACACCATATATTTT.

The chain couples TRBV11-2 to TRBJ2-1; 11 bases map to TRBD2. The germline V gene has CDR1 SGHAT and CDR2 FQNNGV. This CDR3 has 15 amino acids. Trimming at V came to 6 bases and at J to 5 bases, leaving 6 bases not matched to a gene. The DNA of the CDR3 is TGTGCCAGCAGTCATAGCGGGGGGGCTAACAATGAGCAGTTCTTC. This encodes CASSHSGGANNEQFF.

The chain couples TRBV27 to TRBJ1-2; a weak D match, TRBD1 (5 bases). This CDR3 is 13 amino acids long. The ends were cut back, 7 bases at V and 1 base at J, with 10 bases in the middle. The germline V gene has CDR1 MNHEY and CDR2 SMNVEV (reference sequence). The DNA of the CDR3 is TGTGCCAGCATCGCCGGGGGTAACTATGGCTACACCTTC. Translated, it gives CASIAGGNYGYTF.

This clone was detected only once. CDR3 nucleotide sequence: TGTGCCAGCAGCTTGGCGGGTCCTAGCGACACAGATACGCAGTATTTT. Translated, it gives CASSLAGPSDTDTQYF. This sequence joins TRBV5-4 and TRBJ2-3, with D maybe TRBD2 (6 bases). The CDR3 spans 16 residues. The germline gives CDR1 SGHNT, CDR2 YYREEE (reference sequence). V was pared by 0 bases and J by 2 bases, with 13 bases between.

This clone was counted once. The J gene is TRBJ2-7, the V gene TRBV5-4; 8 bases map to TRBD1. The CDR3 runs 15 residues. After removal of 0 bases from V and 7 bases from J, the junction contained 9 bases not matched to a gene. Germline values: CDR1 SGHNT, CDR2 YYREEE (reference sequence). Written as DNA, the CDR3 is TGTGCCAGCAGCTTGGATCGGGTCAGGGGGCAGGAGCAGTACTTC. Its protein is CASSLDRVRGQEQYF.

The chain couples TRBV15 to TRBJ2-7; perhaps D is TRBD1 or TRBD2 (5 bases each). The CDR3 is 14 residues long. Germline assignment: CDR1 LNHNV and CDR2 YYDKDF (reference sequence). The germline V and J ends were trimmed by 1 base and 5 bases, with 12 bases remaining between them. The CDR3 spells CATSRGDRQDEQYF. For the CDR3, the DNA is TGTGCCACCAGCAGAGGGGACCGGCAAGACGAGCAGTACTTC.

The chain carries TRBV19 and TRBJ2-1; D is possibly TRBD2 (5 bases). V lost 5 bases to trimming and J lost 6 bases, with 11 bases between them. CDR1 and CDR2 from the germline V gene are LNHDA and SQIVND (reference sequence). The CDR3 sequence is 13 residues long. CDR3 bases: TGTGCCAGTAGTTCCCGGACTCCCAATGAGCAGTTCTTC. Amino acids: CASSSRTPNEQFF.

This rearrangement joins TRBV9 to TRBJ1-2; D is ambiguous. This CDR3 has 12 residues. Trimming cost V 0 bases and J 3 bases, with 3 bases left between them. Germline lookup yields CDR1 SGDLS and CDR2 YYNGEE. For the CDR3, the DNA is TGTGCCAGCAGCGTAGGGTACTATGGCTACACCTTC. Protein sequence: CASSVGYYGYTF. Looking up the rest from reference TRBV9 and TRBJ1-2 gives the full variable domain: DSGVTQTPKHLITATGQRVTLRCSPRSGDLSVYWYQQSLDQGLQFLIQYYNGEERAKGNILERFSAQQFPDLHSELNLSSLELGDSALYFCASSVGYYGYTFGSGTRLTVV.

J is TRBJ1-1 and V is TRBV5-5, with D possibly matching TRBD1 (6 bases). V was pared by 0 bases and J by 1 base, with 7 bases between. The germline V gene has CDR1 SGHKS and CDR2 YYEKEE (reference sequence). The CDR3 consists of 14 residues. CDR3: CASSLDRANTEAFF. DNA for the CDR3: TGTGCCAGCAGCTTGGACAGGGCGAACACTGAAGCTTTCTTT.

The chain joins TRBV6-1 to TRBJ1-1, with a tentative D call TRBD1 (5 bases). CDR3 length equals 15 residues. The V gene lost 1 base and the J gene lost 4 bases, with 13 bases spanning the gap. Per the germline V gene, CDR1 is MNHNS and CDR2 is SASEGT. CDR3 loop: CASSEGPGGGTEAFF. CDR3 DNA sequence: TGTGCCAGCAGTGAAGGTCCGGGTGGGGGCACTGAAGCTTTCTTT.

The chain employs TRBV21-1 and TRBJ2-3; the table's D call TRBD1 went unverified against the DNA. TRBV21-1 is flagged as a pseudogene. The CDR3 runs 20 residues. The CDR3 coding sequence is TGTGCCAGCACCCCGGTGACAGGGCACGGAATGGGGAGGATAGTATCTACGCAGTATTTT. It codes for CASTPVTGHGMGRIVSTQYF.

V is TRBV19 and J is TRBJ2-1; 7 positions match TRBD2. In germline, CDR1 is LNHDA, CDR2 SQIVND (reference sequence). The CDR3 is 16 residues long. Trimming removed 3 bases from V and 9 bases from J; junction bases left unmatched: 14. CDR3 sequence: CASSISAGELGVEQFF. CDR3 DNA sequence: TGTGCCAGTAGTATCTCTGCGGGGGAGCTGGGGGTTGAGCAGTTCTTC.

With regard to this clone: At one end the junction does not follow the germline gene, possibly because of a read error. The V gene is TRBV7-9, the J gene TRBJ1-2; D uncertain. This CDR3 contains 12 residues. Germline V gene sequence: CDR1 SEHNR, CDR2 FQNEAQ (reference sequence). The CDR3 bases are TGTGCCAGCAGCTTACGGTTCTTCCCGTCTGTCTTC. This encodes CASSLRFFPSVF.

This clone was detected only once. V usage is TRBV18 and J usage is TRBJ1-1, with 7 positions matching TRBD1. V trimming: 5 bases; J trimming: 6 bases; junction bases outside the gene matches: 6. CDR1 is KGHSH and CDR2 is LQKENI in the germline V gene. The CDR3 extends over 13 amino acids. CDR3 DNA: TGTGCCAGCTCAAACGGACAGGAGGCTGAAGCTTTCTTT. It yields the protein CASSNGQEAEAFF. The entire variable domain, with the rest obtained from reference TRBV18 and TRBJ1-1, is as follows: NAGVMQNPRHLVRRRGQEARLRCSPMKGHSHVYWYRQLPEEGLKFMVYLQKENIIDESGMPKERFSAEFPKEGPSILRIQQVVRGDSAAYFCASSNGQEAEAFFGQGTRLTVV.

V and J are TRBV2 and TRBJ1-5; no firm D call. V shed 3 bases and J shed 0 bases, with 0 bases lying between them. Germline V gene sequence: CDR1 SNHLY, CDR2 FYNNEI. The CDR3 has 12 amino acids. As DNA, the CDR3 is TGTGCCAGCAGTGATAGCAATCAGCCCCAGCATTTT. Amino acid sequence: CASSDSNQPQHF.

The chain recombines TRBV6-1 with TRBJ1-3; weak D call: TRBD1 (6 bases). Germline V gives CDR1 MNHNS, CDR2 SASEGT. The CDR3 consists of 15 residues. V lost 4 bases and J 1 base, leaving 11 bases between the germline ends. The CDR3 DNA reads TGTGCCAGCAGTGTGGGGACACAGTCTGGAAACACCATATATTTT. Amino acid sequence: CASSVGTQSGNTIYF.

DNA for the CDR3: TGTGCTAGTGGTTTGCGTCAGGACAGCTTTGAAGCTTTCTTT. Translating it yields CASGLRQDSFEAFF. The chain recombines TRBV12-5 with TRBJ1-1; D is perhaps TRBD1 (6 bases). CDR1 and CDR2 (germline): LGHNT, FRNRAP. This CDR3 is 14 amino acids long. Trimming stripped 2 bases from V and 7 bases from J, with 14 bases between. Filled out from reference TRBV12-5 and TRBJ1-1, the complete variable domain reads DARVTQTPRHKVTEMGQEVTMRCQPILGHNTVFWYRQTMMQGLELLAYFRNRAPLDDSGMPKDRFSAEMPDATLATLKIQPSEPRDSAVYFCASGLRQDSFEAFFGQGTRLTVV.

This clone has a single count. The chain joins TRBV7-9 to TRBJ2-3, with 7 bases aligning to TRBD1. Germline CDR1 reads SEHNR; CDR2 reads FQNEAQ (reference sequence). Losses at the gene ends were 8 bases for V and 2 bases for J; bases not matched to a gene: 4. There are 13 residues in the CDR3. DNA of the CDR3: TGTGCCAGCCGGGACAGCCACACAGATACGCAGTATTTT. Its protein product is CASRDSHTDTQYF.

This chain uses TRBV5-6 with TRBJ2-7; tentatively, D is TRBD2 (5 bases). Trimming took off 4 bases at V and 3 bases at J, with 17 bases between the two ends. The CDR3 runs 15 residues. From germline, CDR1 is SGHDT and CDR2 YYEEEE. The CDR3 DNA follows: TGTGCCAGCAGCATTACGTGGACTGAAGACTACGAGCAGTACTTC. Encoded protein: CASSITWTEDYEQYF.

J is TRBJ1-1 and V is TRBV6-5; the D is unclear. The CDR3 is made up of 13 amino acids. V was clipped by 6 bases and J by 4 bases, with 12 bases between them. Germline V gene sequence: CDR1 MNHEY, CDR2 SVGAGI. CDR3 loop: CASRGWVTTEAFF. The CDR3 DNA reads TGTGCCAGCAGGGGGTGGGTGACCACTGAAGCTTTCTTT.

This clone was seen only a few times. The chain recombines TRBV7-9 with TRBJ2-7; D possibly uses TRBD1 or TRBD2 (5 bases each). This CDR3 is built from 12 residues. From germline, CDR1 is SEHNR and CDR2 FQNEAQ (reference sequence). V dropped 1 base and J dropped 7 bases, with 8 bases sitting between them. The CDR3 coding sequence is TGTGCCAGCAGCTTAGGAGGGGAAGAGCAGTACTTC. Its protein is CASSLGGEEQYF.

V usage is TRBV7-9 and J usage is TRBJ2-1; TRBD2 matches at 15 bases. The CDR3 extends over 17 amino acids. J was trimmed by 7 bases and V by 4 bases; bases with no gene match: 8. Germline V gene lookup returns CDR1 SEHNR and CDR2 FQNEAQ (reference sequence). In DNA form, the CDR3 reads TGTGCCAGCAGCTCGTGGACTAGCGGGGGGGTACAAAATGAGCAGTTCTTC. This encodes CASSSWTSGGVQNEQFF.

The chain has TRBV28 and TRBJ1-5; the D is unclear. V shed 3 bases and J shed 7 bases, with 7 bases lying between them. Germline V gene lookup returns CDR1 MDHEN and CDR2 SYDVKM. This CDR3 is built from 12 residues. The CDR3 bases are TGTGCCAGCAGTTTTATGGGGCAGCCCCAGCATTTT. Translation: CASSFMGQPQHF.